This T cell receptor (beta chain) was profiled in a study of post-analysis software for immune sequencing data (dated by TCRdb to the mid-2010s). General notes on the study: Disease courses on record covered relapsing-remitting, secondary progressive and progressive-relapsing multiple sclerosis, though some patients had no subtype annotation. A subset of samples was prepared in parallel using single-end sample barcoding, then pooled and co-amplified after Illumina adapter ligation. The patient repertoires were compared against approximately ten previously published healthy control repertoires obtained from donors aged 6 to 25 years. What the study reported, not specific to this receptor: The multiple sclerosis patient group was slightly younger than the control group. Normalized Chao1 diversity was significantly lower in multiple sclerosis patients than controls, suggesting substantial peripheral T-cell clonal expansion. Strong co-clustering of samples prepared in the same batch was shown by direct clustering with F measure, prompting a batch-effect correction. Patients showed significantly higher frequencies than controls for 4 or 5 TRBV segments, among them TRBV5-6, TRBV5-1 and TRBV20-1.

Taken from the germline V gene (reference sequence), the CDR1 and CDR2 loops are LNHDA and SQIVND. The CDR3 contains 17 residues, cysteine and phenylalanine counted. Here the CDR3 DNA is all that survives: 51 bases in frame from base 1. Trimming takes 4 bases off V and 0 bases off J; junction bases not matched to a gene: 4. A note on this clonotype: Its antigen is currently not known. One base away there is no much larger clone; base qualities are not given.

To demonstrate the VDJtools post-analysis software, TCR beta repertoires were profiled from the peripheral blood of more than ten young patients with multiple sclerosis. The multiple sclerosis patients were children and adolescents ranging in age from roughly 6 to 16 years. The library was prepared using PCR. Instrument on record: Illumina HiSeq 2500. To reduce PCR and sequencing biases, unique molecular identifiers were built into the TCR beta cDNA libraries. Some 500,000 cDNA molecules were obtained for every 1 to 10 million input T cells, so each molecule roughly corresponded to one T cell. The same protocol used for the earlier healthy control dataset was applied to prepare and sequence the patient libraries. Samples belonging to the same batch were prepared together, multiplexed and sequenced on a shared HiSeq lane. The source study handled its data this way. Raw barcoded reads were processed with MIGEC, discarding single-read molecular identifier groups before consensus assembly and CDR3 extraction. Clonotype tables were post-analysed with VDJtools, normalizing diversity by down-sampling all datasets to the smallest sample size. To correct batch-related cross-sample contamination, repertoire overlap clustering matched CDR3 amino acid sequences but not nucleotide sequences. TCRdb itself trimmed the public reads at Q25 with fastp, ran MiXCR and retained productive beta chains. Rows matching on CDR3 protein sequence are summarized as one entry with the most common DNA and genes. The V and J calls come from TCRdb's annotation, not from the publication. The sample table lists hundreds of thousands of distinct CDR3 sequences, just under 30% of them with a count of one. The top ten constitute about 0.5% of the sample.

Sequenced material: blood. The chain couples TRBV19 to TRBJ1-5, and TRBD1 aligns with 12 junction nucleotides. The TCR comes from a girl aged 5-17 years with multiple sclerosis. In nucleotides, the sequence is TGTGCCAGTAGTAAGGGACAGGGGGCCTCTAGCAATCAGCCCCAGCATTTT. Translated, it reads CASSKGQGASSNQPQHF.